The entry below gives a single T cell receptor beta chain sequence along with its context. No antigen is known for it. This specimen comes from a study of tumor-infiltrating lymphocytes in primary liver carcinoma. From unsorted bulk tissue weighing roughly 18-31 mg, DNA and RNA were co-extracted. Total RNA (roughly 540 ng) served as template for TCR beta cDNA synthesis primed by a constant-region primer. ARM-PCR, slightly modified, supplied the TCR beta libraries through three nested multiplex PCR rounds. TCRdb called the multiplex PCR reads again in MiXCR, with one record for every CDR3 protein. The data contain 20,000 or so distinct CDR3 sequences, roughly three quarters of them seen just once; the ten biggest clones take up 35% to 45%. Broader study findings: Blood fell significantly below tumors in its top-250-clone fraction (p = 0.039).

The sequenced sample consisted of liver tumor tissue from sampling region 1. The sample's subset: tumor region T1, superior pole. The TCR comes from a middle-aged man with primary liver carcinoma and hepatitis B virus infection.

CDR3 amino acids: CASNSRGHMPITGELFF. In nucleotides, the CDR3 is TGTGCCAGCAATTCGCGGGGCCACATGCCGATCACCGGGGAGCTGTTTTTT. The genes are TRBV7-8 and TRBJ2-2; perhaps TRBD2 as D (6 bases). Germline V gives CDR1 SGHVS, CDR2 FQNEAQ. This CDR3 spans 17 amino acids. V lost 7 bases and J lost 4, with 22 bases in between.